This TCR beta chain originates from a study of T cells in Graves' hyperthyroidism and ophthalmopathy. Germline assignment: CDR1 LNHDA and CDR2 SQIVND (reference sequence). The CDR3 is 17 amino acids. Trimming took off 3 bases at V and 5 bases at J, with 21 bases between the two ends. RNA transcripts gave rise to amplified TCR beta CDR3 regions. A first-round RT-PCR of the TCR CDR3 used the HTBI primer set. TCRdb used MiXCR to reprocess the multiplex PCR reads, holding one entry per CDR3 protein. This table holds under 350,000 distinct CDR3 sequences, roughly an eighth found once. V usage is TRBV19 and J usage is TRBJ2-3; D is possibly TRBD2 (6 bases). The source material was blood. The TCR comes from a woman between 35 and 50 years old with Graves' hyperthyroidism. CDR3 nucleotides: TGTGCCAGTAGTATTGAAGGCGGGGCCCGCTATGGAGATACGCAGTATTTT. Translating gives CASSIEGGARYGDTQYF.